The 8 T cell receptor beta chains below were found in one sample sequenced in a study of blood T cells in healthy people across ages. A J-beta primer mix and a sample-barcoded 5' primer were used in a second PCR of roughly 7 to 12 cycles. In TCRdb, the 5' RACE reads were re-called with MiXCR into one record per CDR3 protein. Of approximately 690,000 distinct CDR3 sequences listed, 40% to 45% are singletons. Specimen: blood. These receptors were obtained from an elderly man in good health.

V and J are TRBV6-2 or TRBV6-3 and TRBJ1-1, with 12 bases aligning to TRBD1. The J segment lost 11 bases and the V segment lost 2 bases, leaving 9 bases of the junction unmatched. Germline V CDR1 and CDR2: MNHEY, SVGEGT. The CDR3 consists of 15 residues. CDR3 DNA sequence: TGTGCCAGCAGTTACCTACCGGGACAGGGGGCGGCGGCTTTCTTT. Its translation: CASSYLPGQGAAAFF.

The chain employs TRBV20-1 and TRBJ1-6; D remains ambiguous. This CDR3 spans 14 amino acids. V was pared by 0 bases and J by 9 bases, with 12 bases between. CDR1 DFQATT and CDR2 SNEGSKA come from the germline V gene (reference sequence). CDR3 nucleotides: TGCAGTGCTAGAGAATCCCGCGTAATTTCACCCCTCCACTTT. This codes for CSARESRVISPLHF.

Of note for this clonotype: A read error may produce the germline difference seen at one junction end. The chain couples TRBV12-3 or TRBV12-4 to TRBJ2-3, with D perhaps given as TRBD1 or TRBD2 (5 bases each). The CDR3 runs to 17 residues. The CDR3 sequence is CAGSFRLGPSPTDTQYF. The DNA for the CDR3 is TGTGCCGGCAGTTTTAGGTTGGGACCCTCCCCAACAGATACGCAGTATTTT.

This clonotype was detected only a few times. The chain carries TRBV29-1 and TRBJ2-7; a weak D match, TRBD1 (6 bases). Germline V lookup: CDR1 SQVTM, CDR2 ANQGSEA. Trimming shortened V by 4 bases and J by 0 bases, and 16 bases separated the two germline ends. The CDR3 sequence is 15 residues long. The CDR3 sequence is CSVGYHRVNSYEQYF. The DNA for the CDR3 is TGCAGCGTTGGATACCACAGGGTTAACTCCTACGAGCAGTACTTC.

The chain couples TRBV7-2 to TRBJ2-1, with TRBD2 identical over 7 bases. Germline values: CDR1 SGHTA, CDR2 FQGNSA. Trimming took 1 base from V and 10 from J; bases not matched to a gene: 4. This CDR3 has 13 amino acids. The CDR3 DNA is TGTGCCAGCAGCTTAGGGACTAGACGGGAGCAGTTCTTC. Protein product: CASSLGTRREQFF.

The CDR3 loop reads CASSRRTGDIAKNIQYF. DNA for the CDR3: TGTGCCAGCAGTCGTAGGACAGGGGATATAGCCAAAAACATTCAGTACTTC. The chain recombines TRBV12-3 or TRBV12-4 with TRBJ2-4; 9 nucleotides line up with TRBD1. This CDR3 region has 17 residues. V shed 5 bases, J shed 0 bases, and the junction held 8 bases outside the gene matches.

A note on this clonotype: The junction departs from the called germline gene at one end, perhaps through a read error. The J gene is TRBJ2-1, the V gene TRBV2; D unresolved. The CDR3 consists of 14 residues. The germline V gene has CDR1 SNHLY and CDR2 FYNNEI. The CDR3 DNA is TGCGCCAGCAGTGACCGCAGCTTGGACAATGAGCAGTTCTTC. Protein sequence: CASSDRSLDNEQFF.

This clonotype has just a few counts. V is TRBV29-1 and J is TRBJ1-2; tentatively, D is TRBD1 (6 bases). This CDR3 has 12 amino acids. Trimming took 4 bases from V and 3 from J, leaving 9 bases between them. In germline, CDR1 is SQVTM, CDR2 ANQGSEA. CDR3 protein: CSVGEGDYGYTF. The DNA for the CDR3 is TGCAGCGTTGGGGAGGGGGACTATGGCTACACCTTC.